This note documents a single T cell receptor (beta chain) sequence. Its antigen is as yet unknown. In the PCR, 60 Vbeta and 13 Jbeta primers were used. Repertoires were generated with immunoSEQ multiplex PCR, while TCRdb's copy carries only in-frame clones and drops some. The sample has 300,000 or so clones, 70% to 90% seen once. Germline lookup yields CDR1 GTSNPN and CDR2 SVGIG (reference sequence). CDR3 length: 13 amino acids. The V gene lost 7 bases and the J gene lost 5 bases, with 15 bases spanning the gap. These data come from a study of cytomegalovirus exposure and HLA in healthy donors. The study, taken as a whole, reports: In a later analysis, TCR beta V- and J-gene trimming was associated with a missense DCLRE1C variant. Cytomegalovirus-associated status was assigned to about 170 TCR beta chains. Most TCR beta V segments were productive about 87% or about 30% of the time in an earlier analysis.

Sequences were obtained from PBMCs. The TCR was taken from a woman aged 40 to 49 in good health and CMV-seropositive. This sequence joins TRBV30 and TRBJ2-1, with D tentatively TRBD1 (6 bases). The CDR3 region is CASSTGYNNEQFF. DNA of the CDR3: TGTGCCTCTTCCACAGGGTATAACAATGAGCAGTTCTTC.